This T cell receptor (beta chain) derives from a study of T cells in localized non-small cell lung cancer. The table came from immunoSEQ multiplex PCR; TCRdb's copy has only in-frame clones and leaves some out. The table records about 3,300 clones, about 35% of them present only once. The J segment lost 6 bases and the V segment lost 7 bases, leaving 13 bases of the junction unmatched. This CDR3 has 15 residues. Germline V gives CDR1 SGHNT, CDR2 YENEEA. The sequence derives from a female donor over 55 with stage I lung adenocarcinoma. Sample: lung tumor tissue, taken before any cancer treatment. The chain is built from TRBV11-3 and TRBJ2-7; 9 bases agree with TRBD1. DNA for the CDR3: TGTGCCAGCACCTCTTCTGGGACAGGGTCGGGCGAGCAGTACTTC. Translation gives CASTSSGTGSGEQYF.